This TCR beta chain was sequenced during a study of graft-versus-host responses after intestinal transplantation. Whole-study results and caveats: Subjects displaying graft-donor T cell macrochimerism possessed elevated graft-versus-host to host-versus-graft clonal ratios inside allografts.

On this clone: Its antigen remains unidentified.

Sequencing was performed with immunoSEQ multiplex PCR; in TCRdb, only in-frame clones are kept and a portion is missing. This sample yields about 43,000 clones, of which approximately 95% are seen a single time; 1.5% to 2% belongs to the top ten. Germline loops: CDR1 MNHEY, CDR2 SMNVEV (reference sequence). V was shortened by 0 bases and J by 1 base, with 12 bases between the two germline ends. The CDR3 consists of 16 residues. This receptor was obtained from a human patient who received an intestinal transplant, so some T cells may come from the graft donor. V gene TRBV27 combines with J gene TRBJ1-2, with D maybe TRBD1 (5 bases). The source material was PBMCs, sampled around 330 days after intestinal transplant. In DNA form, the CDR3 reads TGTGCCAGCAGTTTATCCCAGGGACGGAATAACTATGGCTACACCTTC. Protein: CASSLSQGRNNYGYTF.